Listed below are T cell receptor beta chains from one sample, sequenced in a study of T cell responses to AZD1222 COVID-19 vaccine. The method was immunoSEQ multiplex PCR; TCRdb's version includes in-frame clones alone and lacks a portion of them. Among approximately 93,000 clones listed, approximately 90% were seen once. The sequencing here drew on peripheral blood, taken 28 days after the second AZD1222 dose. All receptors come from an adult who received the AZD1222 COVID-19 vaccine. CDR3s include the opening cysteine and the closing phenylalanine or tryptophan. The D gene is left open where the match is weak. The size of a clone is reported for some rows only, either as once, few or many, or as a class for expanded clones.

>.|.|15|TRBV19|TRBJ1-2
CASSIKEGPRYGYTF
TGTGCCAGTAGTATAAAAGAGGGGCCACGCTATGGCTACACCTTC
>.|.|15|TRBV28|TRBJ2-7
CASRLHRDNPYEQYF
TGTGCCAGCAGGTTACACCGGGACAATCCCTACGAGCAGTACTTC
>.|.|15|TRBV7-6|TRBJ2-1
CASSLGAITGHEQFF
TGTGCCAGCAGCCTAGGAGCCATAACAGGCCATGAGCAGTTCTTC
>.|.|14|TRBV3-1/TRBV3-2|TRBJ1-3
CASSQGGLRNTIYF
TGTGCCAGCAGCCAAGGGGGATTGCGAAACACCATATATTTT
>.|.|14|TRBV18|TRBJ1-6
CASSSGTTGSPLHF
TGTGCCAGCTCATCCGGGACAACGGGATCACCCCTCCACTTT
>.|.|15|TRBV9|TRBJ1-6
CASSPEVDYNSPLHF
TGTGCCAGCAGCCCAGAGGTAGATTATAATTCACCCCTCCACTTT
>.|.|16|TRBV7-8|TRBJ1-5
CASSAQTAGVYQPQHF
TGTGCCAGCAGCGCCCAAACTGCGGGGGTTTATCAGCCCCAGCATTTT
>.|.|11|TRBV3-1/TRBV3-2|TRBJ2-7
CASSLGYEQYF
TGTGCCAGCAGCCTCGGCTACGAGCAGTACTTC
>TRBD2|.|14|TRBV5-1|TRBJ2-5
CASSRRGVQETQYF
TGCGCCAGCAGCCGTCGGGGGGTCCAAGAGACCCAGTACTTC
>TRBD1|once|14|TRBV9|TRBJ1-4
CASSGTGDSGKLFF
TGTGCCAGCAGCGGGACAGGGGATTCTGGAAAACTGTTTTTT
>.|.|16|TRBV12-5|TRBJ2-2
CASGLVLGLDTGELFF
TGTGCTAGTGGTTTGGTATTGGGTTTAGACACCGGGGAGCTGTTTTTT
>.|.|13|TRBV10-3|TRBJ2-5
CAISPQGQETQYF
TGTGCCATCAGCCCACAGGGCCAAGAGACCCAGTACTTC
>.|.|15|TRBV24-1|TRBJ2-1
CATSGSGVGGGEQFF
TGTGCCACCAGTGGCTCCGGGGTAGGAGGGGGTGAGCAGTTCTTC
>.|.|13|TRBV28|TRBJ2-3
CASGRLPTDTQYF
TGTGCCAGCGGGCGGCTACCCACAGATACGCAGTATTTT
>.|few|14|TRBV18|TRBJ1-5
CASSPGGYDQPQHF
TGTGCCAGCTCCCCGGGGGGGTACGATCAGCCCCAGCATTTT
>.|.|13|TRBV30|TRBJ1-1
CAWSTELNTEAFF
TGTGCCTGGTCGACCGAACTGAACACTGAAGCTTTCTTT
>TRBD1|once|14|TRBV7-8|TRBJ2-2
CASSMTGRTGELFF
TGTGCCAGCAGCATGACAGGGAGAACCGGGGAGCTGTTTTTT
>.|.|14|TRBV5-1|TRBJ2-5
CASRTGARQETQYF
TGCGCCAGCCGCACGGGGGCCCGGCAAGAGACCCAGTACTTC
>TRBD1|.|13|TRBV12-3/TRBV12-4|TRBJ1-2
CASSSGQAYGYTF
TGTGCCAGCAGTTCGGGACAGGCCTATGGCTACACCTTC
>.|.|16|TRBV18|TRBJ1-3
CASSPLVDGSGNTIYF
TGTGCCAGCTCACCATTGGTGGACGGCTCTGGAAACACCATATATTTT
>TRBD2|.|15|TRBV5-4|TRBJ2-3
CASSSRGGSTDTQYF
TGTGCCAGCAGCTCTCGGGGGGGCAGCACAGATACGCAGTATTTT
>TRBD1|.|13|TRBV29-1|TRBJ2-7
CSVSGQGGYEQYF
TGCAGCGTCTCGGGACAGGGAGGCTACGAGCAGTACTTC
>TRBD1|.|12|TRBV6-5|TRBJ2-5
CASSGQGETQYF
TGTGCCAGTTCGGGACAGGGAGAGACCCAGTACTTC
>.|.|15|TRBV27|TRBJ1-5
CASRDFHGDNQPQHF
TGTGCCAGCAGAGACTTCCATGGCGACAATCAGCCCCAGCATTTT
>.|few|12|TRBV7-2|TRBJ1-1
CASSSRPGRAFF
TGTGCCAGCAGCTCCCGCCCGGGGAGGGCTTTCTTT
>.|.|14|TRBV30|TRBJ2-5
CAWSVFRWGETQYF
TGTGCCTGGAGTGTATTTCGTTGGGGAGAGACCCAGTACTTC
>TRBD1|.|15|TRBV12-5|TRBJ2-7
CASGYRGQSSYEQYF
TGTGCTAGTGGTTACCGGGGACAGAGCTCCTACGAGCAGTACTTC
>TRBD2|.|16|TRBV9|TRBJ2-7
CASSVSPGGGVYEQYF
TGTGCCAGCAGCGTATCCCCGGGAGGGGGGGTCTACGAGCAGTACTTC
>.|.|14|TRBV10-3|TRBJ1-4
CAISAQGRNEKLFF
TGTGCCATCAGTGCACAGGGAAGAAATGAAAAACTGTTTTTT
>.|.|14|TRBV13|TRBJ1-2
CASSSKGWEYGYTF
TGTGCCAGCAGTTCAAAGGGCTGGGAATATGGCTACACCTTC
>TRBD2|.|17|TRBV7-2|TRBJ2-7
CASSKRLAGRVGYEQYF
TGTGCCAGCAGCAAGAGACTAGCGGGGAGGGTGGGGTACGAGCAGTACTTC
>.|.|14|TRBV7-3|TRBJ2-5
CASSPTPWGETQYF
TGTGCCAGCAGCCCCACCCCTTGGGGAGAGACCCAGTACTTC
>TRBD1|.|17|TRBV27|TRBJ1-5
CASSLSLTGKVPQPQHF
TGTGCCAGCAGTTTATCTTTGACAGGGAAGGTTCCCCAGCCCCAGCATTTT
>.|.|14|TRBV18|TRBJ2-2
CASSPPSVAGELFF
TGTGCCAGCTCACCACCTTCCGTTGCCGGGGAGCTGTTTTTT
>TRBD1|.|15|TRBV3-1/TRBV3-2|TRBJ1-6
CASSQDGGGQSPLHF
TGTGCCAGCAGCCAAGATGGAGGGGGCCAATCACCCCTCCACTTT
>.|.|14|TRBV5-4|TRBJ1-2
CASSPDGVSYGYTF
TGTGCCAGCAGCCCAGACGGGGTTTCTTATGGCTACACCTTC
>TRBD1|.|14|TRBV7-2|TRBJ1-2
CASSPGGLNYGYTF
TGTGCCAGCAGCCCAGGGGGGCTTAACTATGGCTACACCTTC
>.|.|16|TRBV27|TRBJ2-5
CASSLESPSPRETQYF
TGTGCCAGCAGTTTAGAATCCCCTAGTCCTCGAGAGACCCAGTACTTC
>.|.|11|TRBV3-1/TRBV3-2|TRBJ2-3
CASSRRDTQYF
TGTGCCAGCAGCCGGAGGGATACGCAGTATTTT
>.|.|16|TRBV28|TRBJ1-1
CASSLSFGAGNTEAFF
TGTGCCAGCAGTTTATCGTTTGGGGCGGGGAACACTGAAGCTTTCTTT
>.|.|12|TRBV10-2|TRBJ2-7
CASTDSTYEQYF
TGCGCCAGCACGGACAGTACCTACGAGCAGTACTTC
>.|.|14|TRBV2|TRBJ1-5
CASSSDSRNQPQHF
TGTGCCAGCAGCTCGGACAGTCGTAATCAGCCCCAGCATTTT
>.|.|15|TRBV2|TRBJ1-2
CASSRIPTGGMGYTF
TGTGCCAGCAGCCGAATACCCACGGGGGGGATGGGCTACACCTTC
>.|.|14|TRBV2|TRBJ1-4
CASSEVAGAAKLFF
TGTGCCAGCAGTGAAGTGGCAGGGGCAGCAAAACTGTTTTTT
>.|.|16|TRBV14|TRBJ2-1
CASSQDRQSSYNEQFF
TGTGCCAGCAGCCAAGATAGGCAGAGCTCCTACAATGAGCAGTTCTTC
>.|.|14|TRBV5-1|TRBJ1-4
CASSRESTNEKLFF
TGCGCCAGCAGTCGGGAGTCAACTAATGAAAAACTGTTTTTT
>TRBD2|.|16|TRBV4-1|TRBJ2-5
CASSRGLAGSMETQYF
TGCGCCAGCAGCCGGGGACTAGCGGGGAGTATGGAGACCCAGTACTTC
>TRBD2|.|16|TRBV30|TRBJ2-7
CAWKGLAGLSSYEQYF
TGTGCCTGGAAGGGACTAGCGGGATTAAGCTCCTACGAGCAGTACTTC
>.|.|12|TRBV29-1|TRBJ2-2
CSVVGDTGELFF
TGCAGCGTTGTGGGGGACACCGGGGAGCTGTTTTTT
>.|.|13|TRBV7-9|TRBJ1-1
CASSPGRNTEAFF
TGTGCCAGCAGCCCCGGGAGAAACACTGAAGCTTTCTTT
>.|.|16|TRBV19|TRBJ2-1
CASSIDGGRSYNEQFF
TGTGCCAGTAGTATAGATGGGGGGCGATCCTACAATGAGCAGTTCTTC
>TRBD1|.|15|TRBV7-2|TRBJ1-1
CASSLTTGGGTEAFF
TGTGCCAGCAGCTTAACCACAGGGGGCGGCACTGAAGCTTTCTTT
>.|.|13|TRBV2|TRBJ2-5
CASSFRVEETQYF
TGTGCCAGCAGTTTCCGGGTAGAGGAGACCCAGTACTTC